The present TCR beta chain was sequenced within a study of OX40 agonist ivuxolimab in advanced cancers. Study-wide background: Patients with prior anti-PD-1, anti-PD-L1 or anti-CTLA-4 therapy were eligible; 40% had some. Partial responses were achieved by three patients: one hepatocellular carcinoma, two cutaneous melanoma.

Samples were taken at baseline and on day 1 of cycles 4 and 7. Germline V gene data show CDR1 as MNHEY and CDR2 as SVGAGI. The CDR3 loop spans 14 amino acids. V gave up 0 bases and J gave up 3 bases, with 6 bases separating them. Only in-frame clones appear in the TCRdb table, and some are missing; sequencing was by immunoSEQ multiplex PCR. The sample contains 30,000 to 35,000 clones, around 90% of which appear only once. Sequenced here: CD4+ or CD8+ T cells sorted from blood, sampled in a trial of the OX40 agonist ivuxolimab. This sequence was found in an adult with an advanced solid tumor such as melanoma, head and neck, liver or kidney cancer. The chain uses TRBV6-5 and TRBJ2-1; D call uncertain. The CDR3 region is CASSYSGGYNEQFF. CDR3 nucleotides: TGTGCCAGCAGTTACTCCGGCGGCTACAATGAGCAGTTCTTC.